This TCR beta chain was recovered during a study of blood T cell repertoires in COVID-19. Study summary: Spain, Italy and the United States supplied samples that represented acute and convalescent COVID-19. PBMCs, B-cell-depleted T cells, or T cells were the source of the cDNA or gDNA that made up the material.

Authors' data handling: For nucleated cells, counts were estimated from reference gene primer amplification. Generated by immunoSEQ multiplex PCR, the TCRdb table keeps only in-frame clones and is missing some. V and J calls and clone size are given by that table; D and trimming were obtained from the DNA. Altogether 340,000 or so clones are present, around 85% being singletons, with the ten largest covering about 4.2%. Categorization into cohorts depended on clinical history that participants reported. The V end lost 0 bases, the J end lost 3 bases, and 15 bases lay between the germline ends. Germline lookup yields CDR1 MGHRA and CDR2 YSYEKL. The length of the CDR3 is 17 residues.

Sequencing used PBMCs or T cells enriched from blood (not recorded which). The source of this sequence is a woman aged 40 to 50 with acute COVID-19. The chain employs TRBV4-1 and TRBJ1-3; D remains unclear. CDR3: CASSQDSRSTGGNTIYF. Written as DNA, the CDR3 is TGCGCCAGCAGCCAAGACTCGCGGTCTACGGGTGGAAACACCATATATTTT.